The 21 T cell receptor beta chains given below trace back to one sample, sequenced in a study of shared clonotypes between healthy human individuals. Sequenced by immunoSEQ multiplex PCR; TCRdb stores in-frame clones only, minus some. The sample includes 2 million to 3 million clones, under 95% of them seen just once. Sample: naive CD4+ T cells from PBMCs. Subset noted: CD45RA+ positively selected. These receptors all come from a man aged 18 to 30 in good health. Some clones in this sample may be carry-over from other donors' samples.

This clone was recorded only once. The chain couples TRBV7-9 to TRBJ1-2, with a possible D match to TRBD1 (6 bases). This CDR3 is 15 amino acids long. Germline V CDR1 and CDR2: SEHNR, FQNEAQ (reference sequence). V lost 1 base, J lost 3 bases, and 12 bases lay in between. The CDR3, as DNA: TGTGCCAGCAGCTTAGGGGCAGGGGATGACTATGGCTACACCTTC. Translating it yields CASSLGAGDDYGYTF.

V gene TRBV23-1 combines with J gene TRBJ2-2; D is unresolved. TRBV23-1 is designated an ORF whose function remains uncertain. The CDR3 sequence is 13 residues long. Trimming cost V 4 bases and J 1 base, with 4 bases left between them. The CDR3 reads CASSRQNTGELFF. The DNA of the CDR3 is TGCGCCAGCAGTCGACAGAACACCGGGGAGCTGTTTTTT.

This clone was detected only once. This chain uses TRBV4-3 with TRBJ2-1, with a weak D call TRBD1 (5 bases). CDR3 length: 16 amino acids. CDR1 is LGHNA, CDR2 YSLEER, per germline. The V and J ends lost 4 bases and 0 bases respectively, with 13 bases between them. The CDR3 spells CASSRNPRGSYNEQFF. DNA of the CDR3: TGCGCCAGCAGCCGAAACCCAAGGGGCTCCTACAATGAGCAGTTCTTC.

This clone was seen once. V is TRBV28 and J is TRBJ2-7; D call uncertain. Germline loops: CDR1 MDHEN, CDR2 SYDVKM. The CDR3 runs 13 residues. Trimming cost V 7 bases and J 0 bases, with 10 bases left between them. The CDR3: CASTDPASYEQYF. The CDR3 DNA reads as TGTGCCAGCACCGATCCTGCCTCCTACGAGCAGTACTTC.

This sequence joins TRBV7-8 and TRBJ2-5, with TRBD2 identical over 8 bases. The J call may be faulty, since TRBJ2-7 better matches the DNA end. Germline CDR1 SGHVS, CDR2 FQNEAQ. The CDR3 sequence is 14 residues long. The CDR3 loop reads CASSQKREWYEQYF. The DNA for the CDR3 is TGTGCCAGCAGCCAAAAGCGGGAGTGGTACGAGCAGTACTTC.

There are a few counts of this clone. The rearrangement links TRBV19 to TRBJ1-2; unclear D gene. V lost 5 bases, J lost 7 bases, and 20 bases lay in between. Germline V lookup: CDR1 LNHDA, CDR2 SQIVND (reference sequence). The CDR3 totals 15 residues. The CDR3 nucleotides read TGTGCCAGTAGTCCGCCCAGAAGAGGAACGTCTGGCTACACCTTC. This codes for CASSPPRRGTSGYTF.

This sequence joins TRBV5-1 and TRBJ2-7, with 14 bases fitting TRBD2. With 2 bases clipped from V and 2 bases from J, the junction kept 3 bases outside the gene matches. The germline gives CDR1 SGHRS, CDR2 YFSETQ. The CDR3 totals 16 residues. The CDR3 loop is CASSLAGLAGAYEQYF. Written as DNA, the CDR3 is TGCGCCAGCAGCTTAGCGGGACTAGCGGGGGCCTACGAGCAGTACTTC.

The rearrangement links TRBV7-8 to TRBJ1-4; the D gene is possibly TRBD1 (6 bases). This CDR3 comprises 17 residues. V gave up 1 base and J gave up 3 bases, with 15 bases separating them. Germline CDR1 and CDR2: SGHVS and FQNEAQ. The CDR3 DNA sequence: TGTGCCAGCAGCTTAGGGGGGCCGGCTCAAGCTAATGAAAAACTGTTTTTT. This encodes CASSLGGPAQANEKLFF.

The CDR3 here is CASSESRPSPHEQYF. As DNA, the CDR3 is TGTGCCAGCAGTGAATCTCGACCGAGCCCCCACGAGCAGTACTTC. This rearrangement joins TRBV25-1 to TRBJ2-7; D gene unclear. The CDR3 runs to 15 residues. Per germline, CDR1 MGHDK and CDR2 SYGVNS. V dropped 1 base and J dropped 5 bases, with 15 bases sitting between them.

The V call is TRBV5-6, the J call TRBJ1-6; D ambiguous. The CDR3 has 12 amino acids. CDR1 is SGHDT, CDR2 YYEEEE, per germline. V lost 2 bases, J lost 10 bases, and 7 bases lay in between. CDR3 protein: CASSFNESPLHF. In DNA form, the CDR3 reads TGTGCCAGCAGCTTCAATGAATCACCCCTCCACTTT. The full variable domain, in which reference TRBV5-6 and TRBJ1-6 provide the parts outside the CDR3, is DAGVTQSPTHLIKTRGQQVTLRCSPKSGHDTVSWYQQALGQGPQFIFQYYEEEERQRGNFPDRFSGHQFPNYSSELNVNALLLGDSALYLCASSFNESPLHFGNGTRLTVT.

V and J are TRBV6-6 and TRBJ2-3, with D maybe TRBD1 (6 bases). Germline lookup yields CDR1 MNHNY and CDR2 SVGAGI (reference sequence). This CDR3 has 15 amino acids. V lost 7 bases to trimming and J lost 8 bases, with 22 bases between them. CDR3 coding DNA: TGTGCCAGCACCTACTATACAACAGGGAAGGCTACGCAGTATTTT. Its protein product is CASTYYTTGKATQYF.

The chain joins TRBV30 to TRBJ2-7, with TRBD2 matching 11 bases. This CDR3 region has 17 residues. Looked up from germline, CDR1 is GTSNPN and CDR2 is SVGIG (reference sequence). Trimming at V came to 0 bases and at J to 2 bases, leaving 9 bases not matched to a gene. Here the CDR3 reads CAWSVLSSGRNTYEQYF. For the CDR3, the DNA is TGTGCCTGGAGTGTTTTATCTAGCGGGAGGAATACCTACGAGCAGTACTTC.

The chain combines TRBV2 with TRBJ2-7, with D perhaps TRBD1 (5 bases). V lost 8 bases and J 7 bases, leaving 21 bases between the germline ends. The CDR3 is 14 amino acids. The germline CDR1 and CDR2 sequences are SNHLY and FYNNEI. DNA of the CDR3: TGTGCCAGCGTACAGGAAACTCCCCTGGGGGAGCAGTACTTC. It encodes CASVQETPLGEQYF.

This clone was observed once. The chain uses TRBV30 and TRBJ2-1, with D uncertain. CDR3 length: 15 residues. V was clipped by 0 bases and J by 0 bases, with 9 bases between them. From germline, CDR1 is GTSNPN and CDR2 SVGIG (reference sequence). The CDR3 DNA reads as TGTGCCTGGAGTGTAAGGTCCGGCTCCTACAATGAGCAGTTCTTC. Its translation is CAWSVRSGSYNEQFF.

This clone was found a few times. The V and J genes are TRBV6-5 and TRBJ2-7; D may be TRBD2 (6 bases). The CDR3 extends over 14 amino acids. CDR1 is MNHEY, CDR2 SVGAGI, per germline. Trimming took 5 bases from V and 4 from J, leaving 15 bases between them. Here the CDR3 reads CASSPRIGTYEQYF. In nucleotides, the CDR3 is TGTGCCAGCAGTCCGCGGATTGGGACTTACGAGCAGTACTTC.

This clone was counted a few times. This specimen includes other DNA sequences encoding the same CDR3. The chain links TRBV10-3 to TRBJ2-6; D uncertain. Germline loops: CDR1 ENHRY, CDR2 SYGVKD. This CDR3 region has 15 residues. Trimming took 0 bases from V and 0 from J, leaving 3 bases between them. The CDR3 sequence is CAISESGSGANVLTF. The CDR3 bases are TGTGCCATCAGTGAGTCGGGCTCTGGGGCCAACGTCCTGACTTTC.

A remark on this clone: Other DNA sequences in this sample translate to the same CDR3. This chain links TRBV5-1 with TRBJ2-7; 11 bases align to TRBD2. J gave up 4 bases and V 5 bases, and 5 bases lay outside the gene matches. The CDR3 length is 14 residues. Germline-derived CDR1 and CDR2 are SGHRS and YFSETQ. CDR3 DNA: TGCGCCAGCAGGACTAGCGGGGACTCGTACGAGCAGTACTTC. Its translation is CASRTSGDSYEQYF.

The chain employs TRBV28 and TRBJ2-5, with TRBD2 as a possible D gene (6 bases). The CDR3 contains 16 residues. Looked up from germline, CDR1 is MDHEN and CDR2 is SYDVKM. Trimming removed 2 bases at V and 2 bases at J, with 15 bases between. The CDR3 DNA reads as TGTGCCAGCAGTTTACCACTCACTAGCCCGCAAGAGACCCAGTACTTC. Translated, it gives CASSLPLTSPQETQYF.

The chain is built from TRBV5-6 and TRBJ2-3, with D unclear. The germline V gene encodes CDR1 SGHDT and CDR2 YYEEEE. V shed 3 bases and J shed 0 bases, with 5 bases lying between them. There are 13 residues in the CDR3. The CDR3 loop is CASSSGSTDTQYF. The DNA for the CDR3 is TGTGCCAGCAGCTCCGGAAGCACAGATACGCAGTATTTT.

This clone was seen just once. The same CDR3 is also encoded by other DNA sequences in this sample. The V and J genes are TRBV7-9 and TRBJ2-5; the match to TRBD1 covers 7 bases. This CDR3 has 13 residues. The V segment lost 4 bases and the J segment 5 bases; nucleotides outside the gene matches: 4. Germline CDR1 reads SEHNR; CDR2 reads FQNEAQ (reference sequence). The CDR3 is CASSSTGLETQYF. The CDR3 nucleotides read TGTGCCAGCAGCTCGACAGGGCTGGAGACCCAGTACTTC.

CDR3 bases: TGTGCCAGCTCACCTAAGGGAGACTCCTACGAGCAGTACTTC. Translating it yields CASSPKGDSYEQYF. This rearrangement joins TRBV18 to TRBJ2-7, with D perhaps TRBD2 (5 bases). Germline CDR1 KGHSH, CDR2 LQKENI. CDR3 length: 14 residues. Trimming removed 3 bases from V and 0 bases from J, with 9 bases in between.